What follows is one T cell receptor (beta chain) and its context. Its target is not known. The record originates from a study of Ad26.COV2.S vaccination and SARS-CoV-2 variants. Study findings and constraints: Similar non-spike TCR breadth was observed in recipients of vaccine and of placebo. Substantial breadth in spike-specific CD8+ and CD4+ T cell responses was reportedly seen after vaccination. Analyses of TCR breadth and depth may have underestimated total T cell responses. Placebo recipients showed lower spike-specific TCR breadth than vaccinees.

V lost 0 bases to trimming and J lost 7 bases; unmatched junction nucleotides: 9. Per the germline V gene, CDR1 is SGHTA and CDR2 is FQGTGA. This CDR3 has 17 amino acids. The method was immunoSEQ multiplex PCR; TCRdb's version includes in-frame clones alone and lacks a portion of them. The repertoire holds about 87,000 clones, about four fifths seen once, with roughly 15% in the top ten. This specimen was peripheral blood, taken after recovery from COVID-19. This TCR derives from a human donor who had recovered from COVID-19. This chain links TRBV7-3 with TRBJ2-1, with 10 positions matching TRBD2. DNA of the CDR3: TGTGCCAGCAGCTTAACTTCGGGGGCTAGCGGGAGAAATGAGCAGTTCTTC. Translating gives CASSLTSGASGRNEQFF.